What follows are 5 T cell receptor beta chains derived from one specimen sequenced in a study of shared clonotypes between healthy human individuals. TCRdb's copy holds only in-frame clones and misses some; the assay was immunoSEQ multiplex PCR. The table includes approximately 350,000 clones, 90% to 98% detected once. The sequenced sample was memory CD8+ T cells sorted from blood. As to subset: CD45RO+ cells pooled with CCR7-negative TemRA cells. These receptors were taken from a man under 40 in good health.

CDR3 amino acids: CASSQEASGIAAYNEQFF. The CDR3 nucleotides are TGCGCCAGCAGCCAAGAGGCTAGCGGGATAGCGGCCTACAATGAGCAGTTCTTC. This chain joins TRBV4-1 and TRBJ2-1; 9 positions match TRBD2. V trimming: 0 bases; J trimming: 2 bases; junction bases outside the gene matches: 8. Germline CDR1 is MGHRA and CDR2 is YSYEKL. This CDR3 has 18 residues.

The CDR3 DNA follows: TGTGCCGGAGGCAGGTTGGACACTGAAGCTTTCTTT. It is translated as CAGGRLDTEAFF. This chain links TRBV30 with TRBJ1-1, with D uncertain. This CDR3 region has 12 residues. V was pared by 8 bases and J by 3 bases, with 13 bases between. Germline CDR1 reads GTSNPN; CDR2 reads SVGIG (reference sequence). Using reference TRBV30 and TRBJ1-1 for the parts outside the CDR3, the full variable domain is SQTIHQWPATLVQPVGSPLSLECTVEGTSNPNLYWYRQAAGRGLQLLFYSVGIGQISSEVPQNLSASRPQDRQFILSSKKLLLSDSGFYLCAGGRLDTEAFFGQGTRLTVV.

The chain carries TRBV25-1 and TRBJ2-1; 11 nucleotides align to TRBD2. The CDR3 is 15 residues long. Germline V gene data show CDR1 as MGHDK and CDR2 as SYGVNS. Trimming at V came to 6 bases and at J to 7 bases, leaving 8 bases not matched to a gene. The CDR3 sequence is CASRISGRGRNEQFF. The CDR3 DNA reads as TGTGCCAGCAGGATTAGCGGGAGGGGTCGGAATGAGCAGTTCTTC.

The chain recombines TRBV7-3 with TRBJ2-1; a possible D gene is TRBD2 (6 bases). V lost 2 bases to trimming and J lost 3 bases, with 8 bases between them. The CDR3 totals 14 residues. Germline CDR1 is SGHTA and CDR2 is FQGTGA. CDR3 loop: CASSLAGIYNEQFF. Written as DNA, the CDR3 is TGTGCCAGCAGCTTAGCGGGGATCTACAATGAGCAGTTCTTC.

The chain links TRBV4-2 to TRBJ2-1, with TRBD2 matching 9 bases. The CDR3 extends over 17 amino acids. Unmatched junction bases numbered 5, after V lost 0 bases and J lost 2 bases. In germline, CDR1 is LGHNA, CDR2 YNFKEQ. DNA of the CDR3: TGTGCCAGCAGCCAAGAAATTGGCGGGAGGGCCTACAATGAGCAGTTCTTC. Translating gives CASSQEIGGRAYNEQFF.